These 6 T cell receptor beta chains were all obtained from the same sample, sequenced in a study of T cell repertoires in cytomegalovirus infection. TCRdb used MiXCR to reprocess the reads, holding one entry per CDR3 protein. Of around 250,000 distinct CDR3 sequences in the sample, 15% to 20% were seen once. The sequenced sample was CD8+ T cells from PBMCs. These receptors were collected from a human donor in good health (CMV status not recorded). Some clones in this sample may be carry-over from other donors' samples.

As for this clonotype: One end of the junction does not line up with germline, which may come from a read error. J is TRBJ2-3 and V is TRBV11-2; 12 bases line up with TRBD2. CDR1 is SGHAT, CDR2 FQNNGV, per germline. The length of the CDR3 is 16 residues. CDR3 region: CASSLVTSGGSDTRYF. The CDR3 coding sequence is TGTGCCAGCAGCTTGGTTACTAGCGGGGGGTCAGATACGCGGTATTTT.

There are a few counts of this clonotype. CDR3 DNA: TGTGCCAGCAGTGACAGCGACAGGGTACGACAGCCCCAGCATTTT. This encodes CASSDSDRVRQPQHF. The chain combines TRBV6-2 or TRBV6-3 with TRBJ1-5; 7 bases match TRBD1. Germline V gene sequence: CDR1 MNHEY, CDR2 SVGEGT. The CDR3 has 15 amino acids. Trimming at V came to 5 bases and at J to 7 bases, leaving 11 bases not matched to a gene.

This clonotype appeared a few times. The V call is TRBV6-5, the J call TRBJ2-3; 7 bases are a match to TRBD2. The CDR3 loop spans 15 amino acids. Germline CDR1 and CDR2: MNHEY and SVGAGI. V lost 6 bases and J lost 6; bases outside the gene matches: 12. This CDR3 reads CASRWTSFDSDTQYF. CDR3 bases: TGTGCCAGCAGGTGGACTAGTTTTGATTCGGATACGCAGTATTTT.

This clonotype was observed a few times. This chain joins TRBV7-2 and TRBJ2-3; TRBD2 aligns across 8 bases. Germline assignment: CDR1 SGHTA and CDR2 FQGNSA. V gave up 5 bases and J gave up 6 bases; unmatched junction bases: 4. CDR3 length: 13 amino acids. CDR3 DNA sequence: TGTGCCAGCAGCATAACTAGCGGTGATACGCAGTATTTT. This sequence encodes CASSITSGDTQYF.

The rearrangement links TRBV29-1 to TRBJ2-7; the D gene is possibly TRBD1 (6 bases). The CDR3 length is 12 residues. CDR1 is SQVTM and CDR2 is ANQGSEA in the germline V gene. V gave up 0 bases and J gave up 11 bases, with 14 bases separating them. The DNA of the CDR3 is TGCAGCGTTGAAGATCTGGTCGCAGGGGAGTACTTC. Its protein product is CSVEDLVAGEYF.

The chain is built from TRBV4-1 and TRBJ1-5; D gene unclear. V was pared by 0 bases and J by 0 bases, with 12 bases between. The CDR3 has 17 residues. CDR1 and CDR2 (germline): MGHRA, YSYEKL. The CDR3 sequence is CASSQEAPPYSNQPQHF. CDR3 in DNA: TGCGCCAGCAGCCAAGAAGCCCCACCCTATAGCAATCAGCCCCAGCATTTT.